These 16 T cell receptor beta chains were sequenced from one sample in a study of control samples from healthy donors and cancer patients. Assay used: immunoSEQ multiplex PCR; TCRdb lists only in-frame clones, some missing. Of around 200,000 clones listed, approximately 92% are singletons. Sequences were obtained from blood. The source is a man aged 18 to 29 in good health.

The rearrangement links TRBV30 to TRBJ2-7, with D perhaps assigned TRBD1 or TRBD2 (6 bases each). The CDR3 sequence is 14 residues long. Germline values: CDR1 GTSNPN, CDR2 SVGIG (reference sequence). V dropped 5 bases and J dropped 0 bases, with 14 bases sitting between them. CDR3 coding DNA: TGTGCCTGGTCGAAGGGGGGCAACTCCTACGAGCAGTACTTC. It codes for CAWSKGGNSYEQYF.

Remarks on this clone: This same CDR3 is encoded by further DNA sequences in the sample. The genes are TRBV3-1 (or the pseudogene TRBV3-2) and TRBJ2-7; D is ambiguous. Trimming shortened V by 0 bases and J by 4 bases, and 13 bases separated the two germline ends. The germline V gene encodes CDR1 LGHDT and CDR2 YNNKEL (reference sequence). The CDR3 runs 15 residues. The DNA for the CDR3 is TGTGCCAGCAGCCAAGATCTGGGAAGAGTTTACGAGCAGTACTTC. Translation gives CASSQDLGRVYEQYF.

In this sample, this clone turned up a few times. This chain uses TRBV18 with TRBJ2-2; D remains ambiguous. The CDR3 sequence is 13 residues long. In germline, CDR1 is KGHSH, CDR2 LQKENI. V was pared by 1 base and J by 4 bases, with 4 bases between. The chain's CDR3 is CASSPLGTGELFF. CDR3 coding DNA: TGTGCCAGCTCACCACTGGGCACCGGGGAGCTGTTTTTT.

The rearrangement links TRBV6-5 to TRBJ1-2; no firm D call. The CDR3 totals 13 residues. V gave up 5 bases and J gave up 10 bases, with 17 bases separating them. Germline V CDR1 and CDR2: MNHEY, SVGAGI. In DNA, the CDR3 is TGTGCCAGCAGTATAGCCGGAGAGACGGCCTACACCTTC. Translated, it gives CASSIAGETAYTF.

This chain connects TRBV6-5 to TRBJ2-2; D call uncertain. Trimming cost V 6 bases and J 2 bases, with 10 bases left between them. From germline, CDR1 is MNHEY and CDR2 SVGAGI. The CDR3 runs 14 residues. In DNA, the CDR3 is TGTGCCAGCAGCCCGACTGAAAACACCGGGGAGCTGTTTTTT. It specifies CASSPTENTGELFF.

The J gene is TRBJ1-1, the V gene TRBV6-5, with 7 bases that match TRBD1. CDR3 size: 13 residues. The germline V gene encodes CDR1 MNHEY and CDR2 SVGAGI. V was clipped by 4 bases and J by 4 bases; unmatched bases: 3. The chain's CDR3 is CASSFPGGTEAFF. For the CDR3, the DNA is TGTGCCAGCAGTTTCCCAGGGGGCACTGAAGCTTTCTTT.

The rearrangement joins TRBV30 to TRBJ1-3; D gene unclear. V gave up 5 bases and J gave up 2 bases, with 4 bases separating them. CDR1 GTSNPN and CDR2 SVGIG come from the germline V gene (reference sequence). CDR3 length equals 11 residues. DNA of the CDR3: TGTGCCTGGGTCACTGGAAACACCATATATTTT. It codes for CAWVTGNTIYF. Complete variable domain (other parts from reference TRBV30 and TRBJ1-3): SQTIHQWPATLVQPVGSPLSLECTVEGTSNPNLYWYRQAAGRGLQLLFYSVGIGQISSEVPQNLSASRPQDRQFILSSKKLLLSDSGFYLCAWVTGNTIYFGEGSWLTVV.

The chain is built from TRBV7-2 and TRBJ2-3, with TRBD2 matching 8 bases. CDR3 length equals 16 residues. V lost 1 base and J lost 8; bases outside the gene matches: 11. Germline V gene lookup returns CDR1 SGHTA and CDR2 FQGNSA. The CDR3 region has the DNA TGTGCCAGCAGCTTAGTTACTAGCGGACGAGGGGGTACGCAGTATTTT. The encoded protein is CASSLVTSGRGGTQYF.

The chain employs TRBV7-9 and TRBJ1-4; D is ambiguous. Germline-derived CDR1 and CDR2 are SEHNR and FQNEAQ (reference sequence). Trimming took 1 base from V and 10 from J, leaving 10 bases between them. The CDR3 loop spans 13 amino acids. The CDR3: CASSLDNTGKLFF. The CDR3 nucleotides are TGTGCCAGCAGCTTAGATAACACCGGAAAACTGTTTTTT.

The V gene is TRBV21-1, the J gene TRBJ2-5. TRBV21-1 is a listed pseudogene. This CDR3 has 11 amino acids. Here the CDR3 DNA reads TGTGCCAGCAGCGCCAAAGAGACCCAGTACTTC. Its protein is CASSAKETQYF.

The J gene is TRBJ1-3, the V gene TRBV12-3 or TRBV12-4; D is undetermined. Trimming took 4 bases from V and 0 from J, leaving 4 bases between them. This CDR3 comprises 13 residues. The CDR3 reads CASSSDSGNTIYF. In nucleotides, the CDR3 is TGTGCCAGCAGTTCTGACTCTGGAAACACCATATATTTT.

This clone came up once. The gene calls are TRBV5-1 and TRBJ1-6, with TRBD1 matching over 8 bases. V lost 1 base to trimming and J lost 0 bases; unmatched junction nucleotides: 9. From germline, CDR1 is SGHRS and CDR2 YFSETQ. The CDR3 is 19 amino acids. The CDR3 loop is CASSLWDRKSSSYNSPLHF. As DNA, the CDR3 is TGCGCCAGCAGCTTGTGGGACAGGAAGAGCAGCTCCTATAATTCACCCCTCCACTTT.

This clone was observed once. CDR3: CATSDSRANSPLHF. The CDR3 coding sequence is TGTGCCACCAGTGATTCGCGGGCTAATTCACCCCTCCACTTT. The chain has TRBV24-1 and TRBJ1-6; no definite D call. CDR1 is KGHDR, CDR2 SFDVKD, per germline. The CDR3 covers 14 residues. With 2 bases removed from V and 6 bases from J, the gap between germline ends came to 7 bases.

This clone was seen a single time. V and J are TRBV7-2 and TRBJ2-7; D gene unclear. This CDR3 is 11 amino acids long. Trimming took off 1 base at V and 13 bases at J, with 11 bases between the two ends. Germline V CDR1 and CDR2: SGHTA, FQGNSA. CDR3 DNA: TGTGCCAGCAGCTTAGGGCCCACACTTTACTTC. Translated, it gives CASSLGPTLYF.

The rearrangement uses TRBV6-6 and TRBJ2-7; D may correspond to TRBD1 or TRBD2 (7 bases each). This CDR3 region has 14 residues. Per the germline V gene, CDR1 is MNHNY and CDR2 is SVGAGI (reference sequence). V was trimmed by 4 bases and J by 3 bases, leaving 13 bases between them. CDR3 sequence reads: CASSSSRGGYEQYF. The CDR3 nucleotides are TGTGCCAGCAGTTCCTCCAGGGGGGGCTACGAGCAGTACTTC.

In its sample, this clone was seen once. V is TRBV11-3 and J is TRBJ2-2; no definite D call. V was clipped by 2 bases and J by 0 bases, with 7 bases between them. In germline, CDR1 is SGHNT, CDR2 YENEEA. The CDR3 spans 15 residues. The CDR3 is CASSLNGANTGELFF. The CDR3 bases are TGTGCCAGCAGCTTAAACGGAGCGAACACCGGGGAGCTGTTTTTT.